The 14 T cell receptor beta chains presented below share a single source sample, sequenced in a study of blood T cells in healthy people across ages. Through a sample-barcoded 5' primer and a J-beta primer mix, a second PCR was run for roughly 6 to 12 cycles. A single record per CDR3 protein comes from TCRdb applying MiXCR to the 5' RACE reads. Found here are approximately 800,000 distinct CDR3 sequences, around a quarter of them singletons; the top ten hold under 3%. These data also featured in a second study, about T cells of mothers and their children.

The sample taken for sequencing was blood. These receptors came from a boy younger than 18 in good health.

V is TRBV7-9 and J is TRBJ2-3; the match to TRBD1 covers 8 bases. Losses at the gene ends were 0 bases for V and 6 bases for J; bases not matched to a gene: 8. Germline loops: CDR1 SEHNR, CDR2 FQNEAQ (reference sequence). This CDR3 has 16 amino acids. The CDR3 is CASSLAEAGGRDTQYF. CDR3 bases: TGTGCCAGCAGCTTAGCAGAGGCAGGGGGCAGGGATACGCAGTATTTT.

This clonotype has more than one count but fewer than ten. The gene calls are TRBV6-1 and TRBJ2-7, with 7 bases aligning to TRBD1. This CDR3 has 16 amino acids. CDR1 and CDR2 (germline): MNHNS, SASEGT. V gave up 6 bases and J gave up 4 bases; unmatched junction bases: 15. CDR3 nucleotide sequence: TGTGCCAGCAGAGGCGGCCTAACAGGGGCCCGTTACGAGCAGTACTTC. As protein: CASRGGLTGARYEQYF.

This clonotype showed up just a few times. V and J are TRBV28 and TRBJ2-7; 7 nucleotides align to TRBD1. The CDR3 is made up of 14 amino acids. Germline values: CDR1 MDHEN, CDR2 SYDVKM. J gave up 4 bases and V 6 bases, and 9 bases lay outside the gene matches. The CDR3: CASRGTVDGYEQYF. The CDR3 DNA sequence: TGTGCCAGCAGAGGGACAGTGGATGGGTACGAGCAGTACTTC.

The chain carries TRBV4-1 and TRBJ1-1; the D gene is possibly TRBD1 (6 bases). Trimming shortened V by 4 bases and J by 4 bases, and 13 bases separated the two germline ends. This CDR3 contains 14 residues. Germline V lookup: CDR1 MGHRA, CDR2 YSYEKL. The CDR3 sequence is CASSRSAGATEAFF. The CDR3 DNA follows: TGCGCCAGCAGCCGGTCGGCAGGGGCCACTGAAGCTTTCTTT.

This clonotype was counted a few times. This chain's CDR3 is CASSGERRGDYGYTF. In nucleotides, the CDR3 is TGCGCCAGCAGTGGCGAGCGGCGGGGGGACTATGGCTACACCTTC. The rearrangement joins TRBV10-2 to TRBJ1-2, with a weak D call TRBD1 (5 bases). With 4 bases removed from V and 3 bases from J, the gap between germline ends came to 15 bases. Germline assignment: CDR1 WSHSY and CDR2 SAAADI. The length of the CDR3 is 15 residues.

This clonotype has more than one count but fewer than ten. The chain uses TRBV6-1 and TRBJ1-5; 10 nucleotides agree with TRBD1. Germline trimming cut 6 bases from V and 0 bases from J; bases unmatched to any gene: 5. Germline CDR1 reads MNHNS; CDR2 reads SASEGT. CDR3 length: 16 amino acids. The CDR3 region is CASRRQGAGSNQPQHF. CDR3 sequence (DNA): TGTGCCAGCAGGCGACAGGGGGCTGGTAGCAATCAGCCCCAGCATTTT.

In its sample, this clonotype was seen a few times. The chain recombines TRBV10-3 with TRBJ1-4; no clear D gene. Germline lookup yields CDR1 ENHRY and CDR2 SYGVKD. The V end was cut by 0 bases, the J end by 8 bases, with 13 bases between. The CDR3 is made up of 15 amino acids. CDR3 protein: CAISESDESHEKLFF. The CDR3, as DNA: TGTGCCATCAGTGAGTCGGATGAATCCCACGAAAAACTGTTTTTT.

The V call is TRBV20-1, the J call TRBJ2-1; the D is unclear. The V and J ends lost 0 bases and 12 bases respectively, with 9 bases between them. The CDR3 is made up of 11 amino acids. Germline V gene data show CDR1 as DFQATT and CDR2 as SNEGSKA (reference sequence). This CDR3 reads CSARDRSGQFF. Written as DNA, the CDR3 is TGCAGTGCTAGAGATAGGAGTGGGCAGTTCTTC.

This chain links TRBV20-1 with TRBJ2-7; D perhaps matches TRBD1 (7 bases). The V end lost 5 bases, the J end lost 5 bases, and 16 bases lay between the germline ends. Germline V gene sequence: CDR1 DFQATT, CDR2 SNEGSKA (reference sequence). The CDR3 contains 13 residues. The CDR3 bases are TGCAGTGCTCAGGGACAGAGGGAGGACGAGCAGTACTTC. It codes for CSAQGQREDEQYF.

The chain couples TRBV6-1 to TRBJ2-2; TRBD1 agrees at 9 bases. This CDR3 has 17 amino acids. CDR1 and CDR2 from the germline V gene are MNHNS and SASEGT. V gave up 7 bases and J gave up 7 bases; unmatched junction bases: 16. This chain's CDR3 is CASTSPPDRGNNGELFF. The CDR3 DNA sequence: TGTGCCAGCACATCCCCCCCGGACAGGGGTAATAACGGGGAGCTGTTTTTT.

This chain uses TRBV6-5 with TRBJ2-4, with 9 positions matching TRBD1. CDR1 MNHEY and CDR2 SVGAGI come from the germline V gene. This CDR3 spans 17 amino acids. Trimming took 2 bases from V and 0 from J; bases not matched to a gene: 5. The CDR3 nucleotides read TGTGCCAGCAGTTACGGGACAGGGCCCTTAGCCAAAAACATTCAGTACTTC. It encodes CASSYGTGPLAKNIQYF.

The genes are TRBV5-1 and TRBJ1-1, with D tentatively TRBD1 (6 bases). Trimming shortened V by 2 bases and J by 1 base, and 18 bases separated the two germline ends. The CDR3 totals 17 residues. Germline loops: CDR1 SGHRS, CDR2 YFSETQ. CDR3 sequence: CASSFASGAPPNTEAFF. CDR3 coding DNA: TGCGCCAGCAGCTTCGCGTCAGGGGCTCCTCCGAACACTGAAGCTTTCTTT.

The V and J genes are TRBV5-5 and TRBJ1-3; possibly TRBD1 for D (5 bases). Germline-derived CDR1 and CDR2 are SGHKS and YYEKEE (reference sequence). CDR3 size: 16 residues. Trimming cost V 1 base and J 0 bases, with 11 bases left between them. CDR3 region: CASSLTGGISGNTIYF. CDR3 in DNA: TGTGCCAGCAGCTTGACTGGGGGGATCTCTGGAAACACCATATATTTT.

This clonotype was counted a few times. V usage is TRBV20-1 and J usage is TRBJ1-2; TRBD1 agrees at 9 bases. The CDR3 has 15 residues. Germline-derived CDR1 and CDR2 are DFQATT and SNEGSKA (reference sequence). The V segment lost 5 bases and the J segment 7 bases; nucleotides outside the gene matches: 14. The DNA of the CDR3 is TGCAGTGCTGCTAGCCCCGGGACAGGGATAAGTGGCTACACCTTC. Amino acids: CSAASPGTGISGYTF.